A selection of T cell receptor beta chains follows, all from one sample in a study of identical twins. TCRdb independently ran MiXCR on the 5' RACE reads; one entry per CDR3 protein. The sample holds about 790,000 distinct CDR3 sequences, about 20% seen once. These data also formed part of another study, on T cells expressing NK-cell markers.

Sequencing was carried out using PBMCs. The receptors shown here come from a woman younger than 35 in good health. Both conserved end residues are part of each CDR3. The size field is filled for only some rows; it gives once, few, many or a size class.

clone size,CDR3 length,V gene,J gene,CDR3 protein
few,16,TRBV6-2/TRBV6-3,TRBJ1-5,CASSSQGRWDNQPQHF
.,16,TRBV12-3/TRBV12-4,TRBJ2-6,CASRYGRLWGSNVLTF
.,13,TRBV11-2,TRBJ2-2,CASSLDSGGELFF
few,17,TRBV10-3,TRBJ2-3,CAISDSRGGHGTDTQYF
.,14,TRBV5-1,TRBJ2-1,CAKPGTKAYNEQFF
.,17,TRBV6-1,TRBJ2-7,CASSREVSHMTTYEQYF
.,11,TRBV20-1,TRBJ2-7,CSARDRAEQYF
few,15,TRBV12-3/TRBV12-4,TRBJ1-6,CASSLGTGRNSPLHF
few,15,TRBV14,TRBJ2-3,CASSPKVTPTDTQYF
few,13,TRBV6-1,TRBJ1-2,CASTKGHVNGYTF
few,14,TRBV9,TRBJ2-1,CASSVRTESNEQFF
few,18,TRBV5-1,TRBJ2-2,CASSDLAGGLPNTGELFF
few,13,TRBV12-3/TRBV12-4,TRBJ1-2,CASSDSATYGYTF
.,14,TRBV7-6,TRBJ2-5,CASSPRGWGETQYF
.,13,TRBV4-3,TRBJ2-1,CASSQDSGYEQFF
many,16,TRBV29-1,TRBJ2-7,CSVEDGGTHRGVEQYF
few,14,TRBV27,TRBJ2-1,CASSGQGGGSGQFF
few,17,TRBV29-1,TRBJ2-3,CSVGVLGGSGSTDTQYF
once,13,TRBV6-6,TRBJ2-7,CASTVAGGSEQYF
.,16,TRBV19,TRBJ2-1,CASSTSLGGGYNEQFF
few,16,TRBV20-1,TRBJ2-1,CSAKYLTGGLYNEQFF
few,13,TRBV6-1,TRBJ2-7,CASSLDWDFEQYF
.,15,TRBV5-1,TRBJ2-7,CASSFTSGISYEQYF
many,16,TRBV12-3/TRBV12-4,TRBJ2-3,CASSLSIGGTVDTQYF
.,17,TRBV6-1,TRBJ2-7,CASSRRGVAGGLFEQYF
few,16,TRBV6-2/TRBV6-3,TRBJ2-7,CASSYRTGQEFYEQYF
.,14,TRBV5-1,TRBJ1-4,CASSHGQGNEKLFF
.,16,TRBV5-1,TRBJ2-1,CASSSVALAVWDEQFF
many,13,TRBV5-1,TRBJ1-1,CASSLYENTEAFF
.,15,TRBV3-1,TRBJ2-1,CVSSPWTLQRDEQFF
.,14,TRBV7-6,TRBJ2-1,CASSIAGVGNEQFF
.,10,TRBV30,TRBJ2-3,CAWSSRDLYF
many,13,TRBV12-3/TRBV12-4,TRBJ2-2,CASSPGLAGELFF
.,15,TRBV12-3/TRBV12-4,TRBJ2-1,CASRPTSGSYNEQFF
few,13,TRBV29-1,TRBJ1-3,CSVPLNSGNTIYF
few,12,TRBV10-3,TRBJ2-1,CAISVTSGEQFF
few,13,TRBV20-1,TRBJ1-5,CSAIVQASQPQHF
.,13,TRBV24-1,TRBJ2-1,CATSVRQGNEQFF
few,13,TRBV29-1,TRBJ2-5,CSVDMDGKETQYF
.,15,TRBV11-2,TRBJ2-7,CASSFILSGAYEQYF